These 24 T cell receptor beta chains were sequenced from one sample in a study of blood T cell repertoires in COVID-19. Profiling relied on immunoSEQ multiplex PCR, and the TCRdb table lists in-frame clones only, not all of them. Of about 230,000 clones listed, roughly 84% were seen once; the top ten hold approximately 7.4%. The sample taken for sequencing was peripheral blood. The source of these receptors is a woman aged 45-59 years with acute or convalescent COVID-19.

This clone showed up just a few times. V and J are TRBV29-1 and TRBJ2-3, with 7 bases matching TRBD2. V lost 0 bases and J lost 0; bases outside the gene matches: 6. CDR3 length equals 16 residues. Germline CDR1 is SQVTM and CDR2 is ANQGSEA. DNA for the CDR3: TGCAGCGTTGAAGATCTACAGCGGGGAAGCACAGATACGCAGTATTTT. It codes for CSVEDLQRGSTDTQYF.

The rearrangement links TRBV7-2 to TRBJ1-6, with 7 nucleotides matching TRBD1. The V and J ends lost 5 bases and 10 bases, in that order; junction bases with no gene match: 11. The CDR3 sequence is 15 residues long. Germline CDR1 is SGHTA and CDR2 is FQGNSA. Written as DNA, the CDR3 is TGTGCCAGCAGCCCGGGGGACAGCAATCGGTCACCCCTCCACTTT. Its translation is CASSPGDSNRSPLHF.

The V gene is TRBV5-6, the J gene TRBJ1-1, with D possibly matching TRBD1 (5 bases). CDR3 size: 14 residues. V gave up 2 bases and J gave up 7 bases, with 15 bases separating them. Germline V gives CDR1 SGHDT, CDR2 YYEEEE. CDR3 DNA sequence: TGTGCCAGCAGCTTTTCCTCCAGGGTTGATGAAGCTTTCTTT. Amino acids: CASSFSSRVDEAFF.

This chain links TRBV4-1 with TRBJ1-1, with D maybe TRBD1 (5 bases). Trimming left V 4 bases short and J 4 bases short, with 10 bases between. There are 13 residues in the CDR3. The germline V gene encodes CDR1 MGHRA and CDR2 YSYEKL. In nucleotides, the CDR3 is TGCGCCAGCAGCCCGGGGGGAGGCACTGAAGCTTTCTTT. Translation gives CASSPGGGTEAFF.

The chain couples TRBV12-3 or TRBV12-4 to TRBJ2-5, with a possible D match to TRBD2 (7 bases). This CDR3 contains 13 residues. Trimming pared 6 bases from V and 9 bases from J, leaving 17 bases between. Written as DNA, the CDR3 is TGTGCCAGCAGGCATACCGGGGGGCCCCCCCAGTACTTC. This gives the protein CASRHTGGPPQYF.

The V and J genes are TRBV10-3 and TRBJ2-1; 13 bases are shared with TRBD2. The germline gives CDR1 ENHRY, CDR2 SYGVKD. This CDR3 is built from 17 residues. V shed 6 bases and J 0 bases; nucleotides not matched to a gene: 5. The CDR3 DNA sequence: TGTGCCATCAGCCTCGGACTAGCGGGAGACTCCTACAATGAGCAGTTCTTC. Translating it yields CAISLGLAGDSYNEQFF.

The genes are TRBV6-5 and TRBJ2-5, with D perhaps TRBD1 (6 bases). The germline V and J ends were trimmed by 0 bases and 5 bases, with 13 bases remaining between them. The CDR3 totals 15 residues. Looked up from germline, CDR1 is MNHEY and CDR2 is SVGAGI. CDR3 bases: TGTGCCAGCAGTTACTCGACAGGTCGTCGGGAGACCCAGTACTTC. This encodes CASSYSTGRRETQYF.

The chain is built from TRBV6-2 or TRBV6-3 and TRBJ1-1; a possible D gene is TRBD1 (6 bases). V was cut by 2 bases and J by 0 bases, with 13 bases left in between. CDR3 length: 16 residues. Germline CDR1 reads MNHEY; CDR2 reads SVGEGT. CDR3 sequence: CASSYPTGQLNTEAFF. Written as DNA, the CDR3 is TGTGCCAGCAGTTACCCGACCGGACAGTTGAACACTGAAGCTTTCTTT.

The chain employs TRBV9 and TRBJ2-3; D is unclear. The CDR3 runs 15 residues. Trimming left V 0 bases short and J 0 bases short, with 8 bases between. Germline loops: CDR1 SGDLS, CDR2 YYNGEE. The CDR3 protein is CASSVGRVSTDTQYF. CDR3 sequence (DNA): TGTGCCAGCAGCGTAGGTAGAGTGAGCACAGATACGCAGTATTTT.

This clone was detected a few times. This chain joins TRBV7-2 and TRBJ2-3; D call uncertain. Germline CDR1 SGHTA, CDR2 FQGNSA. This CDR3 has 13 amino acids. Trimming shortened V by 2 bases and J by 4 bases, and 7 bases separated the two germline ends. The CDR3 nucleotides are TGTGCCAGCAGCTTAAACTTGGCAGATACGCAGTATTTT. Translation gives CASSLNLADTQYF.

The chain links TRBV11-2 to TRBJ1-6, with 8 bases that match TRBD1. Unmatched junction bases numbered 7, after V lost 5 bases and J lost 10 bases. Per germline, CDR1 SGHAT and CDR2 FQNNGV. This CDR3 is 14 amino acids long. The CDR3 loop reads CASSVTGEGSPLHF. The CDR3, as DNA: TGTGCCAGCAGCGTGACAGGGGAAGGGTCACCCCTCCACTTT.

CDR3 residues: CASSLPGLAGGPSGTGELFF. CDR3 in DNA: TGTGCCAGCAGTTTACCGGGACTAGCGGGAGGGCCCTCTGGCACCGGGGAGCTGTTTTTT. V and J are TRBV6-2 or TRBV6-3 and TRBJ2-2; 16 bases map to TRBD2. The CDR3 is 20 amino acids. Germline trimming cut 4 bases from V and 4 bases from J; bases unmatched to any gene: 12. Germline V CDR1 and CDR2: MNHEY, SVGEGT.

This clone was seen a few times. The chain combines TRBV2 with TRBJ2-2; 7 bases are a match to TRBD1. The CDR3 is made up of 15 amino acids. CDR1 and CDR2 (germline): SNHLY, FYNNEI. V trimming: 6 bases; J trimming: 4 bases; junction bases outside the gene matches: 8. The CDR3 DNA reads as TGTGCCAGCAGAGACAGGGTCCCGACCACCGGGGAGCTGTTTTTT. Its translation: CASRDRVPTTGELFF.

V usage is TRBV2 and J usage is TRBJ2-4; possible D gene TRBD2, 6 bases. CDR1 is SNHLY, CDR2 FYNNEI, per germline. The CDR3 is made up of 15 amino acids. V was cut by 3 bases and J by 1 base, with 10 bases left in between. Written as DNA, the CDR3 is TGTGCCAGCAGTGAGGGGGGAGAGGCCAAAAACATTCAGTACTTC. This encodes CASSEGGEAKNIQYF.

This clone was recorded once. The CDR3 spells CASSLAPGMNTEAFF. CDR3 coding DNA: TGCGCCAGCAGCTTGGCCCCAGGGATGAACACTGAAGCTTTCTTT. The chain links TRBV5-1 to TRBJ1-1; weak D call: TRBD1 (5 bases). This CDR3 has 15 amino acids. In germline, CDR1 is SGHRS, CDR2 YFSETQ. V lost 0 bases and J 0 bases, leaving 9 bases between the germline ends.

The chain is built from TRBV4-1 and TRBJ1-1; 7 positions agree with TRBD1. J was trimmed by 5 bases and V by 4 bases; bases with no gene match: 7. CDR3 length: 14 residues. Germline V gene lookup returns CDR1 MGHRA and CDR2 YSYEKL. In DNA, the CDR3 is TGCGCCAGCAGCCCCCCGGACAGGTTTACTGAAGCTTTCTTT. Its translation: CASSPPDRFTEAFF.

CDR3 coding DNA: TGTGCCAGCAGTTCGACAGGGATCGCCCAGCATTTT. Residues: CASSSTGIAQHF. This rearrangement joins TRBV12-3 or TRBV12-4 to TRBJ1-5, with TRBD1 identical over 7 bases. The length of the CDR3 is 12 residues. The trim removed 4 bases at V and 11 bases at J, leaving 5 bases unmatched.

The chain joins TRBV6-2 or TRBV6-3 to TRBJ1-1; D possibly corresponds to TRBD1 (5 bases). Germline CDR1 and CDR2: MNHEY and SVGEGT. The CDR3 is 15 amino acids. V was shortened by 2 bases and J by 4 bases, with 14 bases between the two germline ends. CDR3 DNA sequence: TGTGCCAGCAGTTACACCCTTATTAGGGGCACTGAAGCTTTCTTT. This translates into CASSYTLIRGTEAFF.

With regard to this clone: The junction shows a germline mismatch at one end, possibly a read error. The V and J genes are TRBV12-3 or TRBV12-4 and TRBJ2-4; tentative D call: TRBD2 (6 bases). The CDR3 extends over 13 amino acids. In nucleotides, the CDR3 is TGTGCCAGCAGTTTAGCCCGACTAGGTGGGTTGAACTTC. Translating gives CASSLARLGGLNF.

V usage is TRBV6-5 and J usage is TRBJ1-2; D perhaps matches TRBD1 (6 bases). V was cut by 8 bases and J by 4 bases, with 11 bases left in between. The CDR3 extends over 12 amino acids. Germline V CDR1 and CDR2: MNHEY, SVGAGI. The CDR3 DNA reads TGTGCCAGCCCCGGACAGTCCTATGGCTACACCTTC. It specifies CASPGQSYGYTF.

About this clone: The same CDR3 can be traced to other DNA sequences in this sample. V and J are TRBV3-1 (or the pseudogene TRBV3-2) and TRBJ1-1; D perhaps matches TRBD1 (5 bases). V dropped 3 bases and J dropped 1 base, with 9 bases sitting between them. This CDR3 region has 14 residues. Germline CDR1 is LGHDT and CDR2 is YNNKEL (reference sequence). The DNA for the CDR3 is TGTGCCAGCAGCCAGGGGACTGGGAACACTGAAGCTTTCTTT. It is translated as CASSQGTGNTEAFF.

The chain combines TRBV7-9 with TRBJ2-3, with D perhaps matching TRBD2 (6 bases). CDR3 length equals 14 residues. V lost 8 bases to trimming and J lost 0 bases, with 12 bases between them. Germline lookup yields CDR1 SEHNR and CDR2 FQNEAQ (reference sequence). The CDR3: CASRRGGSTDTQYF. The DNA of the CDR3 is TGTGCCAGCCGGCGGGGCGGTAGCACAGATACGCAGTATTTT. The full variable domain, rest sourced from reference TRBV7-9 and TRBJ2-3, is DTGVSQNPRHKITKRGQNVTFRCDPISEHNRLYWYRQTLGQGPEFLTYFQNEAQLEKSRLLSDRFSAERPKGSFSTLEIQRTEQGDSAMYLCASRRGGSTDTQYFGPGTRLTVL.

V and J are TRBV11-2 and TRBJ2-1; 8 bases are shared with TRBD2. The junction had 12 bases not matched to a gene; V was cut back by 2 bases and J by 9 bases. The CDR3 loop spans 16 amino acids. CDR1 and CDR2 from the germline V gene are SGHAT and FQNNGV. CDR3 DNA: TGTGCCAGCAGCTTACCGGCGGGAGGCCCGTCGAGTGAGCAGTTCTTC. This gives the protein CASSLPAGGPSSEQFF.

V and J are TRBV27 and TRBJ1-2; no definite D call. V lost 5 bases and J 5 bases, leaving 6 bases between the germline ends. CDR1 and CDR2 from the germline V gene are MNHEY and SMNVEV (reference sequence). The CDR3 length is 11 residues. CDR3 sequence reads: CASSNRYGYTF. The CDR3 bases are TGTGCCAGCAGTAACAGATATGGCTACACCTTC.